The 22 T cell receptor beta chains below were found in one sample sequenced in a study of blood T cell repertoires in COVID-19. Libraries were prepared by immunoSEQ multiplex PCR; TCRdb keeps only in-frame clonotypes and omits some of them. The sample lists approximately 260,000 clones; 70% to 90% were seen once. Sequenced: PBMCs or T cells enriched from blood (not recorded which). These receptor sequences come from a woman in her fifties or sixties who had been exposed to COVID-19.

The chain is built from TRBV3-1 (or the pseudogene TRBV3-2) and TRBJ2-7, with unresolved D. The CDR3 spans 12 residues. CDR1 is LGHDT and CDR2 is YNNKEL in the germline V gene (reference sequence). Trimming pared 1 base from V and 6 bases from J, leaving 7 bases between. The CDR3 DNA reads as TGTGCCAGCAGCCAAGCCCTAGGCGAGCAGTACTTC. Its translation: CASSQALGEQYF.

The genes are TRBV5-6 and TRBJ1-1; D uncertain. CDR1 is SGHDT, CDR2 YYEEEE, per germline. Trimming removed 4 bases from V and 5 bases from J, with 9 bases in between. This CDR3 has 12 residues. This chain's CDR3 is CASSGRGTEAFF. CDR3 in DNA: TGTGCCAGCAGCGGGAGAGGAACTGAAGCTTTCTTT.

This chain uses TRBV5-1 with TRBJ1-1; the D is unclear. Germline V gene data show CDR1 as SGHRS and CDR2 as YFSETQ. This CDR3 region has 14 residues. V was clipped by 6 bases and J by 1 base, with 13 bases between them. CDR3 coding DNA: TGCGCCAGCAAGAATGATGCGTCGAACACTGAAGCTTTCTTT. Its translation is CASKNDASNTEAFF.

The chain uses TRBV28 and TRBJ2-7; 9 bases line up with TRBD1. Trimming removed 6 bases from V and 4 bases from J; junction bases left unmatched: 4. The germline gives CDR1 MDHEN, CDR2 SYDVKM. The CDR3 spans 13 residues. CDR3 coding DNA: TGTGCCAGCAGGGGACAGGGAGAGTACGAGCAGTACTTC. It codes for CASRGQGEYEQYF.

This clone has more than one count but fewer than ten. The J gene is TRBJ1-5, the V gene TRBV28; maybe TRBD1 (5 bases). This CDR3 has 13 residues. The V gene's germline CDR1 is MDHEN and CDR2 SYDVKM. V was cut by 5 bases and J by 11 bases, with 16 bases left in between. CDR3 sequence (DNA): TGTGCCAGCAGTCTTCAGGGCTCGATGGCCCAGCATTTT. It yields the protein CASSLQGSMAQHF.

The rearrangement uses TRBV28 and TRBJ1-1, with 10 nucleotides matching TRBD1. After removal of 4 bases from V and 7 bases from J, the junction contained 9 bases not matched to a gene. Germline CDR1 and CDR2: MDHEN and SYDVKM. The CDR3 runs to 15 residues. The CDR3 loop is CASSSPGTGVDEAFF. Written as DNA, the CDR3 is TGTGCCAGCAGTTCCCCCGGGACAGGGGTGGATGAAGCTTTCTTT.

This clone showed up just once. CDR3 in DNA: TGTGCCAGCAGCTTAGTCAGGGAAAATGAAAAACTGTTTTTT. The encoded protein is CASSLVRENEKLFF. The chain combines TRBV7-9 with TRBJ1-4, with TRBD1 as a possible D gene (5 bases). Trimming stripped 1 base from V and 5 bases from J, with 8 bases between. CDR1 is SEHNR, CDR2 FQNEAQ, per germline (reference sequence). CDR3 size: 14 residues.

Only one count was recorded for this clone. The chain has TRBV2 and TRBJ1-5; the match to TRBD1 covers 11 bases. There are 16 residues in the CDR3. The V segment lost 5 bases and the J segment 1 base; nucleotides outside the gene matches: 4. From germline, CDR1 is SNHLY and CDR2 FYNNEI. DNA for the CDR3: TGTGCCAGCAGTCCCCGGGACAGGGGGAGCAATCAGCCCCAGCATTTT. It yields the protein CASSPRDRGSNQPQHF.

V gene TRBV11-2 combines with J gene TRBJ2-2; D not certain. V was cut by 5 bases and J by 1 base, with 8 bases left in between. Germline V gives CDR1 SGHAT, CDR2 FQNNGV. The CDR3 sequence is 14 residues long. CDR3 amino acids: CASSKLVNTGELFF. CDR3 nucleotide sequence: TGTGCCAGCAGCAAACTCGTGAACACCGGGGAGCTGTTTTTT.

The chain couples TRBV3-1 (or the pseudogene TRBV3-2) to TRBJ1-5; D not resolved. The V gene lost 1 base and the J gene lost 7 bases, with 11 bases spanning the gap. The CDR3 runs to 14 residues. Germline CDR1 and CDR2: LGHDT and YNNKEL (reference sequence). CDR3 nucleotide sequence: TGTGCCAGCAGCCAAGTGGCGACACTCCAGCCCCAGCATTTT. This sequence encodes CASSQVATLQPQHF.

The chain joins TRBV27 to TRBJ1-1; no clear D. This CDR3 has 14 amino acids. Between the trimmed V and J ends, which lost 8 bases and 5 bases, there was a span of 18 bases. The germline V gene has CDR1 MNHEY and CDR2 SMNVEV (reference sequence). For the CDR3, the DNA is TGTGCCAGCTACTCCGTGGGCCGTGGGACTGAAGCTTTCTTT. Its translation is CASYSVGRGTEAFF.

The rearrangement joins TRBV19 to TRBJ2-1, with D unresolved. CDR3 length equals 13 residues. Trimming took off 5 bases at V and 5 bases at J, with 10 bases between the two ends. Germline V lookup: CDR1 LNHDA, CDR2 SQIVND (reference sequence). The CDR3 nucleotides are TGTGCCAGTAGTTTCTTAGCCAACAATGAGCAGTTCTTC. The encoded protein is CASSFLANNEQFF.

V gene TRBV7-9 combines with J gene TRBJ2-5; D perhaps matches TRBD2 (7 bases). Trimming took off 2 bases at V and 5 bases at J, with 15 bases between the two ends. Germline V lookup: CDR1 SEHNR, CDR2 FQNEAQ (reference sequence). CDR3 length: 15 amino acids. The CDR3 sequence: CASSLSGEGEETQYF. The CDR3 bases are TGTGCCAGCAGCTTATCAGGGGAGGGTGAGGAGACCCAGTACTTC.

This clone has a handful of counts. The rearrangement joins TRBV3-1 (or the pseudogene TRBV3-2) to TRBJ1-2; D possibly corresponds to TRBD1 (6 bases). V was clipped by 0 bases and J by 4 bases, with 9 bases between them. The CDR3 is 14 amino acids. Looked up from germline, CDR1 is LGHDT and CDR2 is YNNKEL (reference sequence). Here the CDR3 DNA reads TGTGCCAGCAGCCAAGACAGGGGTGCCTATGGCTACACCTTC. Protein product: CASSQDRGAYGYTF.

The gene calls are TRBV30 and TRBJ1-3; D gene unclear. CDR3 length equals 13 residues. Per the germline V gene, CDR1 is GTSNPN and CDR2 is SVGIG (reference sequence). Deletions cut 0 bases from V and 0 bases from J, with 3 bases between. In DNA, the CDR3 is TGTGCCTGGAGTGTCCGCTCTGGAAACACCATATATTTT. Amino acid sequence: CAWSVRSGNTIYF.

The chain employs TRBV18 and TRBJ1-2; D is perhaps TRBD1 (6 bases). The CDR3 extends over 17 amino acids. The V end was cut by 4 bases, the J end by 1 base, with 19 bases between. Germline CDR1 is KGHSH and CDR2 is LQKENI. In DNA form, the CDR3 reads TGTGCCAGCTCACACACAGGGTTGAGCCCCCTTAACTATGGCTACACCTTC. Translation gives CASSHTGLSPLNYGYTF.

The chain links TRBV5-6 to TRBJ1-3, with D uncertain. Germline CDR1 SGHDT, CDR2 YYEEEE. CDR3 length: 12 residues. V lost 1 base and J lost 8, with 7 bases in between. DNA of the CDR3: TGTGCCAGCAGCTTGACCGGAGACACCATATATTTT. Its translation: CASSLTGDTIYF.

The rearrangement uses TRBV6-1 and TRBJ2-2, with 11 bases fitting TRBD2. CDR3 length: 17 residues. The V segment lost 4 bases and the J segment 2 bases; nucleotides outside the gene matches: 6. Germline V lookup: CDR1 MNHNS, CDR2 SASEGT. The CDR3 loop reads CASSATSGGANTGELFF. CDR3 nucleotides: TGTGCCAGCAGTGCCACTAGCGGGGGCGCTAACACCGGGGAGCTGTTTTTT.

The V gene is TRBV7-9, the J gene TRBJ1-6, with 7 bases lining up with TRBD1. The V and J ends lost 4 bases and 7 bases, in that order; junction bases with no gene match: 4. The CDR3 is made up of 14 amino acids. Germline assignment: CDR1 SEHNR and CDR2 FQNEAQ (reference sequence). This CDR3 is CASSSGGKNSPLHF. The CDR3 region has the DNA TGTGCCAGCAGCTCAGGGGGGAAAAATTCACCCCTCCACTTT.

The chain is built from TRBV11-2 and TRBJ2-3; 12 bases line up with TRBD2. This CDR3 is 16 amino acids long. Germline CDR1 and CDR2: SGHAT and FQNNGV. The ends lost 4 bases at V and 4 bases at J; junction bases unmatched: 6. The CDR3 region is CASSSQTSGGPDTQYF. The CDR3 DNA reads as TGTGCCAGCAGCTCACAGACTAGCGGGGGCCCAGATACGCAGTATTTT.

This clone was observed a single time. The chain uses TRBV3-1 (or the pseudogene TRBV3-2) and TRBJ2-1, with unresolved D. The CDR3 contains 15 residues. Trimming stripped 0 bases from V and 0 bases from J, with 6 bases between. Germline-derived CDR1 and CDR2 are LGHDT and YNNKEL (reference sequence). CDR3 coding DNA: TGTGCCAGCAGCCAAGAACAGAGCTCCTACAATGAGCAGTTCTTC. As protein: CASSQEQSSYNEQFF.

The J gene is TRBJ1-2, the V gene TRBV5-1; D not certain. The CDR3 is 13 amino acids. Germline assignment: CDR1 SGHRS and CDR2 YFSETQ. The V and J ends lost 0 bases and 8 bases respectively, with 11 bases between them. In DNA, the CDR3 is TGCGCCAGCAGCTTGGATCCGGGGTACGGCTACACCTTC. Its translation is CASSLDPGYGYTF.